The 30 T cell receptor beta chains listed next were all sequenced from one sample in a study of cytomegalovirus exposure and HLA in healthy donors. Both 60 Vbeta primers and 13 Jbeta primers went into the PCR. Assay: immunoSEQ multiplex PCR; the TCRdb copy retains only in-frame clones and omits some. The data contain fewer than 250,000 clones, more than 65% of them singletons. Specimen: PBMCs. The receptors were gathered from a woman aged 25 to 39 in good health and CMV-seropositive.

The chain carries TRBV27 and TRBJ2-7, with 9 bases fitting TRBD2. Germline assignment: CDR1 MNHEY and CDR2 SMNVEV (reference sequence). CDR3 length equals 14 residues. The junction had 10 bases not matched to a gene; V was cut back by 8 bases and J by 5 bases. Here the CDR3 DNA reads TGTGCCAGCGCCTCGGGACTAGCAGTCGACGAGCAGTACTTC. Encoded protein: CASASGLAVDEQYF.

A few counts support this clone. J is TRBJ2-5 and V is TRBV18; 8 nucleotides line up with TRBD1. The J segment lost 6 bases and the V segment lost 3 bases, leaving 12 bases of the junction unmatched. This CDR3 has 16 residues. Germline-derived CDR1 and CDR2 are KGHSH and LQKENI. The CDR3 sequence is CASSPTRQGNGQTQYF. Here the CDR3 DNA reads TGTGCCAGCTCACCGACCAGACAGGGGAACGGTCAGACCCAGTACTTC.

This chain connects TRBV27 to TRBJ2-1; 7 bases map to TRBD1. This CDR3 region has 16 residues. Losses at the gene ends were 6 bases for V and 5 bases for J; bases not matched to a gene: 13. Germline V gives CDR1 MNHEY, CDR2 SMNVEV (reference sequence). The CDR3 here is CASSLPTGWGNNEQFF. The CDR3 DNA reads as TGTGCCAGCAGCCTCCCGACAGGGTGGGGTAACAATGAGCAGTTCTTC.

The chain carries TRBV11-2 and TRBJ2-5; D is perhaps TRBD1 (6 bases). The J call may be wrong; the DNA end is better matched by TRBJ2-7. The CDR3 spans 12 residues. Germline V gives CDR1 SGHAT, CDR2 FQNNGV. The CDR3 coding sequence is TGTGCCAGCAGCGAGGGGGTCTACGAGCAGTACTTC. This sequence encodes CASSEGVYEQYF.

The CDR3 region has the DNA TGTGCCAGCAGCCCGATCCGCGGGGGTAGCTCCTACGAGCAGTACTTC. It translates to CASSPIRGGSSYEQYF. The rearrangement links TRBV4-2 to TRBJ2-7, with 7 bases that match TRBD2. Germline assignment: CDR1 LGHNA and CDR2 YNFKEQ. V lost 4 bases, J lost 0 bases, and 9 bases stayed unmatched. CDR3 size: 16 residues.

The gene calls are TRBV18 and TRBJ1-2; no clear D. This CDR3 region has 13 residues. Germline V gives CDR1 KGHSH, CDR2 LQKENI. V lost 0 bases and J 4 bases, leaving 6 bases between the germline ends. CDR3 protein: CASSPPAVYGYTF. CDR3 DNA sequence: TGTGCCAGCTCACCACCAGCTGTCTATGGCTACACCTTC.

The chain employs TRBV2 and TRBJ2-2, with TRBD2 identical over 7 bases. This CDR3 is 17 amino acids long. V was clipped by 10 bases and J by 6 bases; unmatched bases: 20. Looked up from germline, CDR1 is SNHLY and CDR2 is FYNNEI. CDR3 in amino acids: CATQDGAGTAGAGELFF. DNA of the CDR3: TGTGCCACTCAAGACGGTGCCGGGACGGCGGGGGCCGGGGAGCTGTTTTTT. The full variable domain, its missing parts supplied by reference TRBV2 and TRBJ2-2, is EPEVTQTPSHQVTQMGQEVILRCVPISNHLYFYWYRQILGQKVEFLVSFYNNEISEKSEIFDDQFSVERPDGSNFTLKIRSTKLEDSAMYFCATQDGAGTAGAGELFFGEGSRLTVL.

The V and J genes are TRBV5-1 and TRBJ1-6; D may be TRBD1 (5 bases). The V gene's germline CDR1 is SGHRS and CDR2 YFSETQ. V lost 0 bases to trimming and J lost 4 bases, with 5 bases between them. CDR3 size: 14 residues. CDR3 DNA: TGCGCCAGCAGCTTGGCAGGGTATAATTCACCCCTCCACTTT. Protein product: CASSLAGYNSPLHF. The full variable domain, rest sourced from reference TRBV5-1 and TRBJ1-6, is KAGVTQTPRYLIKTRGQQVTLSCSPISGHRSVSWYQQTPGQGLQFLFEYFSETQRNKGNFPGRFSGRQFSNSRSEMNVSTLELGDSALYLCASSLAGYNSPLHFGNGTRLTVT.

The gene calls are TRBV27 and TRBJ2-7, with D uncertain. Germline values: CDR1 MNHEY, CDR2 SMNVEV (reference sequence). This CDR3 has 12 residues. Between the trimmed V and J ends, which lost 11 bases and 0 bases, there was a span of 11 bases. Here the CDR3 reads CAAGSSSYEQYF. The CDR3 DNA sequence: TGTGCCGCAGGTTCGAGCTCCTACGAGCAGTACTTC.

The rearrangement uses TRBV6-6 and TRBJ2-7; D unresolved. V was pared by 0 bases and J by 4 bases, with 13 bases between. Germline-derived CDR1 and CDR2 are MNHNY and SVGAGI (reference sequence). The CDR3 runs 15 residues. CDR3 region: CASSYSRYGTYEQYF. CDR3 coding DNA: TGTGCCAGCAGTTACTCGAGGTACGGCACGTACGAGCAGTACTTC.

The chain is built from TRBV10-1 and TRBJ2-5, with TRBD2 identical over 10 bases. TRBJ2-7 matches the DNA end more closely, so the J call is doubtful. Germline values: CDR1 WNHNN, CDR2 SYGVQD (reference sequence). The CDR3 loop spans 16 amino acids. CDR3 sequence: CASSESSGTSAYEQYF. The CDR3 DNA is TGCGCCAGCAGTGAGTCGTCGGGGACTAGCGCCTACGAGCAGTACTTC.

This chain's CDR3 is CASSPGGGRETQYF. DNA for the CDR3: TGTGCCAGCAGCCCCGGGGGGGGCAGGGAGACCCAGTACTTC. The genes are TRBV5-4 and TRBJ2-5; TRBD2 matches 8 bases. Germline assignment: CDR1 SGHNT and CDR2 YYREEE (reference sequence). This CDR3 region has 14 residues. J gave up 5 bases and V 4 bases, and 7 bases lay outside the gene matches.

The gene calls are TRBV11-2 and TRBJ2-7, with 10 nucleotides matching TRBD2. Germline lookup yields CDR1 SGHAT and CDR2 FQNNGV. The CDR3 covers 14 residues. The V segment lost 5 bases and the J segment 1 base; nucleotides outside the gene matches: 2. CDR3 residues: CASSGTSVSYEQYF. CDR3 sequence (DNA): TGTGCCAGCAGCGGGACTAGCGTTTCCTACGAGCAGTACTTC.

This chain connects TRBV28 to TRBJ2-7, with D possibly being TRBD2 (5 bases). Trimming took 5 bases from V and 13 from J, leaving 15 bases between them. This CDR3 has 11 residues. In germline, CDR1 is MDHEN, CDR2 SYDVKM. The chain's CDR3 is CASSDGRASYF. As DNA, the CDR3 is TGTGCCAGCAGTGATGGACGAGCTAGCTACTTC.

The chain carries TRBV5-1 and TRBJ1-4; TRBD1 matches at 7 bases. The germline V gene encodes CDR1 SGHRS and CDR2 YFSETQ. The CDR3 runs 15 residues. With 4 bases clipped from V and 5 bases from J, the junction kept 8 bases outside the gene matches. Here the CDR3 reads CASSPPGQINEKLFF. CDR3 sequence (DNA): TGCGCCAGCAGCCCCCCGGGACAGATAAATGAAAAACTGTTTTTT.

The V and J genes are TRBV28 and TRBJ2-7; 7 bases fit TRBD2. V gave up 6 bases and J gave up 2 bases; unmatched junction bases: 16. The CDR3 totals 17 residues. The germline CDR1 and CDR2 sequences are MDHEN and SYDVKM. DNA of the CDR3: TGTGCCAGCAGCCGACCTCGGGCTGGCGGGGGACCCTACGAGCAGTACTTC. Protein: CASSRPRAGGGPYEQYF.

J is TRBJ2-7 and V is TRBV28; 9 positions match TRBD2. This CDR3 has 15 amino acids. V trimming: 6 bases; J trimming: 9 bases; junction bases outside the gene matches: 15. The germline V gene encodes CDR1 MDHEN and CDR2 SYDVKM. This CDR3 reads CASSGAGGVESLQYF. The DNA of the CDR3 is TGTGCCAGCAGCGGGGCGGGAGGGGTAGAATCCCTGCAGTACTTC. Drawing the rest from reference TRBV28 and TRBJ2-7, the complete variable domain is DVKVTQSSRYLVKRTGEKVFLECVQDMDHENMFWYRQDPGLGLRLIYFSYDVKMKEKGDIPEGYSVSREKKERFSLILESASTNQTSMYLCASSGAGGVESLQYFGPGTRLTVT.

The J gene is TRBJ1-5, the V gene TRBV23-1; 9 bases align to TRBD1. TRBV23-1 has ORF status, its function being uncertain. The CDR3 extends over 17 amino acids. V trimming: 4 bases; J trimming: 0 bases; junction bases outside the gene matches: 7. In DNA, the CDR3 is TGCGCCAGCAGTCGGACAGGGGATACCATTAGCAATCAGCCCCAGCATTTT. Encoded protein: CASSRTGDTISNQPQHF.

This clone came up once. J is TRBJ1-5 and V is TRBV5-8, with 7 nucleotides matching TRBD1. The CDR3 spans 15 residues. V shed 4 bases and J 5 bases; nucleotides not matched to a gene: 9. Germline CDR1 SGHTS, CDR2 YDEGEE. The CDR3 is CASSPGTAGDQPQHF. DNA of the CDR3: TGTGCCAGCAGCCCAGGGACAGCCGGTGATCAGCCCCAGCATTTT.

A single count supports this clone. The rearrangement uses TRBV4-2 and TRBJ1-1; D is uncertain. The CDR3 has 15 amino acids. V was pared by 3 bases and J by 3 bases, with 14 bases between. CDR1 is LGHNA, CDR2 YNFKEQ, per germline. The CDR3 DNA reads TGTGCCAGCAGCCATAAAAGGGAGGCGTACACTGAAGCTTTCTTT. This encodes CASSHKREAYTEAFF.

The rearrangement uses TRBV13 and TRBJ2-7; D possibly corresponds to TRBD2 (5 bases). V was clipped by 4 bases and J by 0 bases, with 13 bases between them. Germline lookup yields CDR1 PRHDT and CDR2 FYEKMQ (reference sequence). The CDR3 spans 15 residues. Here the CDR3 reads CASSSGGGLSYEQYF. The CDR3 DNA is TGTGCCAGCAGCTCAGGCGGAGGACTCTCCTACGAGCAGTACTTC.

This chain links TRBV5-1 with TRBJ2-5; the D gene is possibly TRBD2 (6 bases). CDR1 SGHRS and CDR2 YFSETQ come from the germline V gene. V was trimmed by 0 bases and J by 5 bases, leaving 8 bases between them. The CDR3 sequence is 13 residues long. Here the CDR3 DNA reads TGCGCCAGCAGCTTGGACAGCGGGGAGACCCAGTACTTC. Protein sequence: CASSLDSGETQYF.

The V call is TRBV6-5, the J call TRBJ2-3; 12 bases are a match to TRBD1. Germline CDR1 is MNHEY and CDR2 is SVGAGI. This CDR3 spans 15 amino acids. V shed 6 bases and J 4 bases; nucleotides not matched to a gene: 5. The CDR3, as DNA: TGTGCCAGCAGCACCGGGACAGGGGGCCCAGATACGCAGTATTTT. Its translation: CASSTGTGGPDTQYF.

The rearrangement uses TRBV11-2 and TRBJ2-1; D may be TRBD2 (6 bases). V dropped 4 bases and J dropped 9 bases, with 19 bases sitting between them. Germline V CDR1 and CDR2: SGHAT, FQNNGV. This CDR3 region has 15 residues. CDR3 in DNA: TGTGCCAGCAGCTCGCATGGCGGGACGGATTTTGAGCAGTTCTTC. Amino acids: CASSSHGGTDFEQFF.

The chain uses TRBV14 and TRBJ2-1; TRBD2 agrees at 9 bases. Germline V gene lookup returns CDR1 SGHDN and CDR2 FVKESK. With 1 base clipped from V and 9 bases from J, the junction kept 4 bases outside the gene matches. The CDR3 has 14 amino acids. The CDR3 DNA sequence: TGTGCCAGCAGCCAAGGCGGGAGGGGGGGTGAGCAGTTCTTC. Translating it yields CASSQGGRGGEQFF.

The chain combines TRBV4-1 with TRBJ1-2; no firm D call. Trimming pared 1 base from V and 2 bases from J, leaving 11 bases between. This CDR3 is 15 amino acids long. The germline gives CDR1 MGHRA, CDR2 YSYEKL. This CDR3 is CASSQVVFSNYGYTF. The CDR3 nucleotides read TGCGCCAGCAGCCAAGTAGTATTCTCGAACTATGGCTACACCTTC.

This chain joins TRBV7-2 and TRBJ2-3, with D possibly being TRBD2 (6 bases). Trimming cost V 9 bases and J 2 bases, with 15 bases left between them. The CDR3 has 14 residues. The germline gives CDR1 SGHTA, CDR2 FQGNSA. CDR3 coding DNA: TGTGCCAGTACCCCAGGGACTCACACAGATACGCAGTATTTT. Translated, it gives CASTPGTHTDTQYF.

The V and J genes are TRBV27 and TRBJ2-3; D is perhaps TRBD2 (5 bases). The CDR3 extends over 17 amino acids. V was trimmed by 0 bases and J by 4 bases, leaving 17 bases between them. Germline V CDR1 and CDR2: MNHEY, SMNVEV (reference sequence). CDR3 amino acids: CASSLSREGLGPDTQYF. CDR3 nucleotide sequence: TGTGCCAGCAGTTTATCCCGCGAGGGATTAGGCCCAGATACGCAGTATTTT.

The chain links TRBV28 to TRBJ1-1; D gene unclear. This CDR3 region has 13 residues. The ends were cut back, 6 bases at V and 0 bases at J, with 8 bases in the middle. Germline V gene lookup returns CDR1 MDHEN and CDR2 SYDVKM. CDR3 DNA sequence: TGTGCCAGCAGCGAGACTGTGAACACTGAAGCTTTCTTT. It specifies CASSETVNTEAFF.

The chain carries TRBV28 and TRBJ1-1; maybe TRBD1 (6 bases). This CDR3 is built from 16 residues. The germline gives CDR1 MDHEN, CDR2 SYDVKM. The V end was cut by 5 bases, the J end by 0 bases, with 16 bases between. CDR3 in amino acids: CASSPLLTGMNTEAFF. CDR3 DNA: TGTGCCAGCAGTCCCCTCCTAACAGGGATGAACACTGAAGCTTTCTTT.